This T cell receptor beta chain was obtained from a study of glioma-infiltrating T cells after dendritic cell vaccination. Germline lookup yields CDR1 SGHNT and CDR2 YYREEE (reference sequence). The CDR3 consists of 12 residues. Trimming removed 1 base from V and 13 bases from J; junction bases left unmatched: 4. Clones were read by immunoSEQ multiplex PCR, and TCRdb kept only the in-frame ones, dropping some. This table has approximately 82,000 clones, over 85% appearing once. This clone was counted once. The material was blood, obtained before dendritic cell vaccination. V is TRBV5-4 and J is TRBJ2-2; TRBD2 matches 7 bases. The source of this sequence is a human donor with glioblastoma. The CDR3 sequence is CASSLWGRGLFF. CDR3 coding DNA: TGTGCCAGCAGCTTGTGGGGGAGGGGGCTGTTTTTT.